What follows are 7 T cell receptor beta chains derived from one specimen sequenced in a study of blood T cell repertoires in COVID-19. TCRdb's copy holds only in-frame clones and misses some; the assay was immunoSEQ multiplex PCR. Among 300,000 to 400,000 clones, approximately 91% were seen once, and the ten largest hold around 6.6%. The sample comprised peripheral blood. All receptors come from a woman aged 70 to 79 with COVID-19, enrolled during active disease.

The V gene is TRBV7-9, the J gene TRBJ2-5; 10 bases match TRBD2. This CDR3 is 16 amino acids long. Germline loops: CDR1 SEHNR, CDR2 FQNEAQ (reference sequence). Unmatched junction bases numbered 11, after V lost 6 bases and J lost 4 bases. The CDR3 is CASSPSIAGGRETQYF. The CDR3 nucleotides are TGTGCCAGCAGTCCGAGTATAGCGGGGGGCCGAGAGACCCAGTACTTC.

The J gene is TRBJ1-1, the V gene TRBV5-1; 7 nucleotides agree with TRBD1. V lost 0 bases to trimming and J lost 4 bases; unmatched junction nucleotides: 3. There are 14 residues in the CDR3. Germline values: CDR1 SGHRS, CDR2 YFSETQ. CDR3 in DNA: TGCGCCAGCAGCTTGGAGGGACAGAGCACTGAAGCTTTCTTT. This sequence encodes CASSLEGQSTEAFF.

This chain joins TRBV7-6 and TRBJ2-7; TRBD1 agrees at 7 bases. In germline, CDR1 is SGHVS, CDR2 FNYEAQ. CDR3 size: 14 residues. V was pared by 1 base and J by 5 bases, with 5 bases of the junction left unmatched. For the CDR3, the DNA is TGTGCCAGCAGCTTAGGGACAGGTCCCGACGAGCAGTACTTC. Translation gives CASSLGTGPDEQYF.

With respect to this clone: A read error may account for a junction end that differs from germline. V gene TRBV23-1 combines with J gene TRBJ2-1, with D unresolved. Being an ORF, TRBV23-1 has a function that is uncertain. CDR3 length: 11 residues. Here the CDR3 DNA reads TGCGCCAGCAGTCGAAGATCAGGATGGGTCTTC. Its translation is CASSRRSGWVF.

The gene calls are TRBV4-1 and TRBJ2-3, with 13 bases that match TRBD2. Looked up from germline, CDR1 is MGHRA and CDR2 is YSYEKL. The V gene end was trimmed by 4 bases and the J gene end by 0 bases; junction bases not matched to a gene: 10. This CDR3 has 19 residues. The CDR3 is CASSRAGLAGPTSTDTQYF. As DNA, the CDR3 is TGCGCCAGCAGCCGAGCGGGACTAGCGGGACCTACTAGCACAGATACGCAGTATTTT.

The genes are TRBV11-2 and TRBJ1-2, with a tentative D call TRBD1 (6 bases). V lost 6 bases, J lost 8 bases, and 16 bases lay in between. The CDR3 extends over 13 amino acids. Germline loops: CDR1 SGHAT, CDR2 FQNNGV. This CDR3 reads CASRPTGIEGYTF. The DNA for the CDR3 is TGTGCCAGCAGACCCACAGGGATTGAAGGCTACACCTTC.

The chain uses TRBV6-2 or TRBV6-3 and TRBJ2-3, with 7 bases fitting TRBD1. CDR1 and CDR2 from the germline V gene are MNHEY and SVGEGT. This CDR3 spans 15 amino acids. V dropped 0 bases and J dropped 6; count of bases not matched to a gene: 6. The CDR3 DNA sequence: TGTGCCAGCAGTTACTCGCCCAGGGGGTTGGATACGCAGTATTTT. Translated: CASSYSPRGLDTQYF.